The 30 T cell receptor beta chains below were found in one sample sequenced in a study of cytomegalovirus exposure and HLA in healthy donors. PCR employed 60 Vbeta and 13 Jbeta primers. Here immunoSEQ multiplex PCR was the method, and the copy in TCRdb shows in-frame clones only, minus some. The sample comprises 150,000 to 200,000 clones, 81% of which are singletons, and approximately 1.8% rests with the top ten. Material: PBMCs. The receptor set was obtained from a man younger than 35 in good health and CMV-seronegative.

V is TRBV7-2 and J is TRBJ1-5; D remains unclear. The length of the CDR3 is 15 residues. From germline, CDR1 is SGHTA and CDR2 FQGNSA. V was pared by 0 bases and J by 6 bases, with 12 bases between. CDR3 nucleotides: TGTGCCAGCAGCTTAGCGTTAGCGACGGTTCAGCCCCAGCATTTT. Its protein product is CASSLALATVQPQHF.

The chain links TRBV7-2 to TRBJ2-3, with D hard to call. The CDR3 consists of 13 residues. Trimming removed 5 bases from V and 0 bases from J, with 6 bases in between. Germline-derived CDR1 and CDR2 are SGHTA and FQGNSA. The CDR3 nucleotides are TGTGCCAGCAGCATCCCTAGCACAGATACGCAGTATTTT. Encoded protein: CASSIPSTDTQYF.

The chain has TRBV29-1 and TRBJ1-2; D remains ambiguous. Germline V gene sequence: CDR1 SQVTM, CDR2 ANQGSEA. The CDR3 runs to 12 residues. The V gene lost 0 bases and the J gene lost 7 bases, with 9 bases spanning the gap. The CDR3 loop reads CSVEDRGGGYTF. CDR3 sequence (DNA): TGCAGCGTTGAAGATCGGGGTGGTGGCTACACCTTC.

The chain combines TRBV28 with TRBJ2-7; TRBD2 matches at 7 bases. This CDR3 comprises 18 residues. J gave up 0 bases and V 3 bases, and 14 bases lay outside the gene matches. In germline, CDR1 is MDHEN, CDR2 SYDVKM. CDR3 sequence: CASSFGPSGGGVSYEQYF. Written as DNA, the CDR3 is TGTGCCAGCAGTTTTGGGCCTAGCGGTGGTGGGGTCTCCTACGAGCAGTACTTC.

This chain joins TRBV30 and TRBJ2-2; D possibly corresponds to TRBD2 (6 bases). Trimming removed 0 bases from V and 6 bases from J, with 17 bases in between. The CDR3 is 16 residues long. Germline V gene sequence: CDR1 GTSNPN, CDR2 SVGIG (reference sequence). The CDR3 spells CAWSVGVGWGAGELFF. CDR3 DNA: TGTGCCTGGAGTGTAGGGGTCGGGTGGGGGGCCGGGGAGCTGTTTTTT.

This sequence joins TRBV5-1 and TRBJ2-7, with 12 bases identical to TRBD2. The CDR3 runs 14 residues. V lost 7 bases, J lost 5 bases, and 7 bases stayed unmatched. CDR1 and CDR2 from the germline V gene are SGHRS and YFSETQ. The CDR3 DNA follows: TGCGCCAGCGCGGGACTAGCGGGCAGAGACGAGCAGTACTTC. It codes for CASAGLAGRDEQYF.

V usage is TRBV19 and J usage is TRBJ2-7, with 9 positions matching TRBD1. The CDR3 consists of 16 residues. Germline assignment: CDR1 LNHDA and CDR2 SQIVND (reference sequence). The ends lost 0 bases at V and 1 base at J; junction bases unmatched: 4. In nucleotides, the CDR3 is TGTGCCAGTAGTATAGATCCGGGGACAGGGTCCTACGAGCAGTACTTC. Translation: CASSIDPGTGSYEQYF.

This clone was seen more than once but under ten times. The rearrangement links TRBV6-5 to TRBJ2-5, with D perhaps TRBD1 (6 bases). The germline gives CDR1 MNHEY, CDR2 SVGAGI. The CDR3 runs to 14 residues. V lost 5 bases and J lost 5, with 15 bases in between. The CDR3 is CASSPPDSAETQYF. The CDR3 DNA reads as TGTGCCAGCAGTCCGCCGGACAGCGCGGAGACCCAGTACTTC.

V gene TRBV20-1 combines with J gene TRBJ2-7; D is undetermined. The germline V gene has CDR1 DFQATT and CDR2 SNEGSKA (reference sequence). Trimming took 4 bases from V and 3 from J, leaving 7 bases between them. This CDR3 region has 11 residues. CDR3 residues: CSANQYYEQYF. In DNA, the CDR3 is TGCAGTGCTAATCAGTACTACGAGCAGTACTTC.

In the case of this clone: This specimen includes other DNA sequences encoding the same CDR3. The J gene is TRBJ2-2, the V gene TRBV28, with D maybe TRBD1 (6 bases). Germline V gene data show CDR1 as MDHEN and CDR2 as SYDVKM. The CDR3 has 15 amino acids. V dropped 3 bases and J dropped 0 bases, with 8 bases sitting between them. The CDR3: CASSFRGTNTGELFF. The CDR3 DNA is TGTGCCAGCAGTTTTAGGGGGACGAACACCGGGGAGCTGTTTTTT.

This rearrangement joins TRBV5-1 to TRBJ2-1; D perhaps matches TRBD1 (6 bases). The CDR3 consists of 14 residues. The germline V gene has CDR1 SGHRS and CDR2 YFSETQ. Trimming stripped 5 bases from V and 2 bases from J, with 11 bases between. CDR3 loop: CASRDRKAYNEQFF. Here the CDR3 DNA reads TGCGCCAGCAGAGACAGGAAGGCCTACAATGAGCAGTTCTTC.

The rearrangement links TRBV15 to TRBJ1-2; TRBD1 aligns across 8 bases. CDR1 LNHNV and CDR2 YYDKDF come from the germline V gene (reference sequence). The junction had 14 bases not matched to a gene; V was cut back by 2 bases and J by 3 bases. The length of the CDR3 is 18 residues. The CDR3 nucleotides are TGTGCCACCAGCAGATTCCCCCTAACAGGGGGTCTAGACTATGGCTACACCTTC. Its translation: CATSRFPLTGGLDYGYTF.

J is TRBJ2-2 and V is TRBV12-5; maybe TRBD2 (6 bases). Trimming pared 1 base from V and 1 base from J, leaving 13 bases between. CDR3 length: 17 amino acids. Germline CDR1 is LGHNT and CDR2 is FRNRAP. CDR3 nucleotides: TGTGCTAGTGGTTTGGCCCGGGACTTCCAGAACACCGGGGAGCTGTTTTTT. It translates to CASGLARDFQNTGELFF.

This clone is a singleton in its sample. The chain has TRBV7-2 and TRBJ2-2; 8 nucleotides agree with TRBD1. CDR1 and CDR2 from the germline V gene are SGHTA and FQGNSA. The CDR3 covers 17 residues. J gave up 4 bases and V 4 bases, and 11 bases lay outside the gene matches. CDR3 sequence reads: CASSSRPQGASTGELFF. The CDR3 DNA reads as TGTGCCAGCAGCTCCCGACCCCAGGGGGCGAGCACCGGGGAGCTGTTTTTT.

V gene TRBV4-2 combines with J gene TRBJ2-7; tentatively, D is TRBD1 (6 bases). This CDR3 region has 15 residues. CDR1 and CDR2 from the germline V gene are LGHNA and YNFKEQ. Trimming removed 0 bases from V and 7 bases from J, with 16 bases in between. The chain's CDR3 is CASSQDSRTEGEQYF. The CDR3 bases are TGTGCCAGCAGCCAAGATTCGAGGACAGAGGGGGAGCAGTACTTC.

The chain has TRBV6-6 and TRBJ1-2, with 8 bases lining up with TRBD1. This CDR3 is built from 14 residues. Germline CDR1 and CDR2: MNHNY and SVGAGI (reference sequence). The junction had 7 bases not matched to a gene; V was cut back by 6 bases and J by 4 bases. CDR3 amino acids: CASRPGQARYGYTF. The CDR3 DNA is TGTGCCAGCAGGCCGGGACAGGCCCGCTATGGCTACACCTTC.

The chain has TRBV2 and TRBJ1-2; no clear D gene. CDR1 is SNHLY and CDR2 is FYNNEI in the germline V gene. Trimming pared 0 bases from V and 13 bases from J, leaving 12 bases between. This CDR3 region has 12 residues. DNA of the CDR3: TGTGCCAGCAGTGAAGCCATCACCAGAATCACCTTC. Residues: CASSEAITRITF.

J is TRBJ2-7 and V is TRBV28; perhaps TRBD2 as D (6 bases). V lost 6 bases to trimming and J lost 2 bases, with 11 bases between them. This CDR3 is built from 13 residues. Germline values: CDR1 MDHEN, CDR2 SYDVKM. The CDR3 region is CASRIGGTYEQYF. The DNA of the CDR3 is TGTGCCAGCAGAATAGGCGGGACCTACGAGCAGTACTTC.

The V call is TRBV2, the J call TRBJ1-1, with TRBD1 matching over 8 bases. Losses at the gene ends were 4 bases for V and 7 bases for J; bases not matched to a gene: 11. From germline, CDR1 is SNHLY and CDR2 FYNNEI. The CDR3 is made up of 15 amino acids. CDR3 sequence reads: CASSVDQGARGEAFF. The DNA of the CDR3 is TGTGCCAGCAGTGTTGACCAGGGGGCGCGGGGTGAAGCTTTCTTT.

To note about this clone: Relative to the germline gene, one junction end is altered; a read error may explain this. The chain employs TRBV10-2 and TRBJ1-1; 10 bases fit TRBD1. This CDR3 is 14 amino acids long. Per germline, CDR1 WSHSY and CDR2 SAAADI. DNA of the CDR3: TGCGCCAGCAGCTCTACTCCGGGACAGGGGATAGTGATCTTT. Its translation is CASSSTPGQGIVIF.

The gene calls are TRBV19 and TRBJ1-1; D might be TRBD1 (5 bases). V gave up 4 bases and J gave up 2 bases, with 11 bases separating them. CDR3 length equals 14 residues. CDR1 is LNHDA and CDR2 is SQIVND in the germline V gene (reference sequence). The CDR3 DNA follows: TGTGCCAGTAGTAGGGGCAGGTCTAACACTGAAGCTTTCTTT. This translates into CASSRGRSNTEAFF.

The chain is built from TRBV6-5 and TRBJ2-7; weak D call: TRBD1 (6 bases). The CDR3 loop spans 15 amino acids. Germline V CDR1 and CDR2: MNHEY, SVGAGI. Deletions cut 6 bases from V and 3 bases from J, with 18 bases between. The CDR3 spells CASRSLGTSNYEQYF. In DNA form, the CDR3 reads TGTGCCAGCAGAAGCCTTGGGACATCAAACTACGAGCAGTACTTC.

The chain joins TRBV2 to TRBJ2-7; 11 nucleotides line up with TRBD2. The CDR3 spans 14 residues. CDR1 SNHLY and CDR2 FYNNEI come from the germline V gene. V lost 5 bases to trimming and J lost 5 bases; unmatched junction nucleotides: 5. The CDR3 loop reads CASSILAGVNEQYF. The CDR3 DNA reads TGTGCCAGCAGTATACTAGCGGGGGTTAACGAGCAGTACTTC.

The genes are TRBV7-9 and TRBJ2-3, with 12 bases identical to TRBD2. CDR1 SEHNR and CDR2 FQNEAQ come from the germline V gene (reference sequence). The CDR3 has 15 residues. The V and J ends lost 5 bases and 9 bases, in that order; junction bases with no gene match: 9. The CDR3 reads CASSISSGGADTQYF. In DNA, the CDR3 is TGTGCCAGCAGCATATCTAGCGGGGGGGCCGACACGCAGTATTTT.

CDR3 coding DNA: TGTGCCAGAAGCAGCACTGACAGGGGGCCCAACGAGCAGTACTTC. Translated: CARSSTDRGPNEQYF. J is TRBJ2-7 and V is TRBV5-3, with 10 nucleotides matching TRBD1. TRBV5-3 is an ORF, and what it does is uncertain. The CDR3 contains 15 residues. Trimming cost V 4 bases and J 5 bases; bases outside gene matches: 9.

The chain recombines TRBV30 with TRBJ2-7; 10 positions match TRBD1. With V trimmed by 1 base and J by 3 bases, 12 bases remained unmatched. CDR1 is GTSNPN and CDR2 is SVGIG in the germline V gene (reference sequence). This CDR3 comprises 17 residues. CDR3 region: CAWSDPRTGGEGYEQYF. The CDR3 bases are TGTGCCTGGAGTGACCCCCGGACAGGGGGGGAGGGCTACGAGCAGTACTTC.

The V gene is TRBV4-3, the J gene TRBJ2-7, with D unclear. Germline lookup yields CDR1 LGHNA and CDR2 YSLEER. Trimming removed 4 bases from V and 2 bases from J, with 15 bases in between. This CDR3 spans 15 amino acids. The CDR3 sequence is CASSPQRGYTYEQYF. The CDR3 DNA reads as TGCGCCAGCAGCCCCCAAAGAGGATATACCTACGAGCAGTACTTC.

The chain combines TRBV7-2 with TRBJ1-2; 9 bases agree with TRBD1. The V and J ends lost 1 base and 6 bases, in that order; junction bases with no gene match: 6. Per germline, CDR1 SGHTA and CDR2 FQGNSA. This CDR3 has 15 amino acids. As DNA, the CDR3 is TGTGCCAGCAGCTTAGGGCTGGGACAGGGCCATGGCTACACCTTC. It translates to CASSLGLGQGHGYTF.

The rearrangement links TRBV6-1 to TRBJ2-7; 7 positions agree with TRBD2. Trimming removed 4 bases from V and 6 bases from J; junction bases left unmatched: 3. Germline V gene data show CDR1 as MNHNS and CDR2 as SASEGT. The CDR3 covers 12 residues. The CDR3, as DNA: TGTGCCAGCAGTGCTTGGGAGGGCGAGCAGTACTTC. As protein: CASSAWEGEQYF.

The CDR3 sequence: CASSQDRPHETQYF. The CDR3 coding sequence is TGTGCCAGCAGCCAGGACAGGCCCCACGAGACCCAGTACTTC. The rearrangement uses TRBV11-2 and TRBJ2-5; TRBD1 matches at 7 bases. This CDR3 has 14 amino acids. Germline lookup yields CDR1 SGHAT and CDR2 FQNNGV. J gave up 5 bases and V 5 bases, and 8 bases lay outside the gene matches.